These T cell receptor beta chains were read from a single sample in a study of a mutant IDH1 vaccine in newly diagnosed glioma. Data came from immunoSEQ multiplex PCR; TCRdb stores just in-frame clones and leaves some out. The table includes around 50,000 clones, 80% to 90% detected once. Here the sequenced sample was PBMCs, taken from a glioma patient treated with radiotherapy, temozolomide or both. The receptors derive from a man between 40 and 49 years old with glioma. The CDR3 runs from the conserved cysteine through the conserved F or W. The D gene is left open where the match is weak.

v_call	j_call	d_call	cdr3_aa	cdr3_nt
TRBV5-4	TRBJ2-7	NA	CASSPTGTEQYF	TGTGCCAGCAGCCCTACCGGGACAGAGCAGTACTTC
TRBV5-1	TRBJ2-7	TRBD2	CASRLGTGGGYEQYF	TGCGCCAGCAGACTCGGAACGGGAGGGGGCTACGAGCAGTACTTC
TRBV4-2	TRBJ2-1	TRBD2	CASSPTGGLYNEQFF	TGTGCCAGCAGCCCAACGGGAGGCCTTTACAATGAGCAGTTCTTC
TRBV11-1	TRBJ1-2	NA	CASSLQQGANYGYTF	TGTGCCAGCAGCTTACAACAGGGAGCTAACTATGGCTACACCTTC
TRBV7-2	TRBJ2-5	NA	CASSSRRGRIETQYF	TGTGCCAGCAGCTCCAGGAGGGGGCGGATTGAGACCCAGTACTTC
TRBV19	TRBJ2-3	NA	CASTTGPGTDTQYF	TGTGCCAGTACCACAGGCCCTGGCACAGATACGCAGTATTTT
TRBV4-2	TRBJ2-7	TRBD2	CASRRTSGSEQYF	TGTGCCAGCAGACGGACTAGCGGATCCGAGCAGTACTTC
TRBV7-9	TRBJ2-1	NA	CASSFPRKQGGYEQFF	TGTGCCAGCAGCTTTCCGCGAAAACAGGGCGGATATGAGCAGTTCTTC
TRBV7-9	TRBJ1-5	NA	CASSAQSGKGSGPSQPQHF	TGTGCCAGCAGCGCCCAATCGGGGAAAGGATCTGGGCCTAGTCAGCCCCAGCATTTT
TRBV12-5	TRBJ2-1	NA	CASGLLGVSNEQFF	TGTGCTAGTGGACTCTTGGGGGTGTCCAATGAGCAGTTCTTC
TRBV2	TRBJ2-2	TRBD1	CASRGQSTGELFF	TGTGCCAGCAGGGGACAGTCCACCGGGGAGCTGTTTTTT
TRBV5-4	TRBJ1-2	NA	CASSLATRDHTF	TGTGCCAGCAGCTTGGCTACCCGGGACCACACCTTC
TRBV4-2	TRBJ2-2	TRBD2	CASSQIPGGPTGELFF	TGTGCCAGCAGCCAAATACCGGGAGGTCCCACCGGGGAGCTGTTTTTT
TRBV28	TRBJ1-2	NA	CASSLEYWGYTF	TGTGCCAGCAGTTTAGAGTATTGGGGCTACACCTTC
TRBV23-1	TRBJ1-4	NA	CASSQCCEKLFF	TGCGCCAGCAGTCAATGCTGTGAAAAACTGTTTTTT
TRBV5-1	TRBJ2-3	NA	CASSFGTLTDTQYF	TGCGCCAGCAGCTTCGGAACCTTAACAGATACGCAGTATTTT